This is a list of T cell receptor beta chains from one sample in a study of blood T cell repertoires in COVID-19. The assay was immunoSEQ multiplex PCR, and TCRdb's table has in-frame clones only and misses some. The data show about 280,000 clones, with approximately 89% seen just once and under 2.5% held by the top ten. Sample: PBMCs or T cells enriched from blood (not recorded which). These receptor sequences come from a woman aged 55-70 years who had recovered from COVID-19. The CDR3 runs from the conserved cysteine through the conserved F or W. A D gene is named only where the DNA matches it firmly. Clone sizes are given selectively: once, few, many, or a class where the clone is expanded.

length	V	D	J	size	CDR3	DNA
16	TRBV7-2	-	TRBJ1-5	-	CASSLWVRAGNQPQHF	TGTGCCAGCAGCTTATGGGTCAGGGCGGGCAATCAGCCCCAGCATTTT
14	TRBV5-5	TRBD1	TRBJ1-1	-	CASSPNRGITEAFF	TGTGCCAGCAGCCCAAACAGGGGTATCACTGAAGCTTTCTTT
15	TRBV5-1	TRBD1	TRBJ2-1	-	CASSWGQGSYNEQFF	TGCGCCAGCAGCTGGGGACAGGGCTCCTACAATGAGCAGTTCTTC
15	TRBV3-1/TRBV3-2	TRBD1	TRBJ1-5	-	CASSQGAGGYQPQHF	TGTGCCAGCAGCCAAGGGGCAGGGGGCTATCAGCCCCAGCATTTT
19	TRBV5-5	TRBD1	TRBJ1-2	-	CASSYSFIARQGRNYGYTF	TGTGCCAGCAGCTATTCTTTCATCGCGAGACAGGGACGCAACTATGGCTACACCTTC
15	TRBV21-1	-	TRBJ1-5	-	CAVTQGAWSNQPQHF	TGTGCCGTAACGCAGGGGGCTTGGAGCAATCAGCCCCAGCATTTT
18	TRBV5-4	-	TRBJ2-3	once	CASSPRPGGKPETDTQYF	TGTGCCAGCAGCCCGCGCCCAGGGGGGAAGCCGGAGACAGATACGCAGTATTTT
15	TRBV9	TRBD2	TRBJ2-7	-	CASSIGLAGPYEQYF	TGTGCCAGCAGCATTGGACTAGCGGGCCCCTACGAGCAGTACTTC
13	TRBV7-2	-	TRBJ2-7	-	CASSSYRESGTDF	TGTGCCAGCAGCTCCTACAGGGAGTCCGGCACTGACTTC
13	TRBV7-8	TRBD1	TRBJ2-5	-	CASTGQVEETQYF	TGTGCCAGCACAGGACAGGTCGAAGAGACCCAGTACTTC
13	TRBV28	-	TRBJ1-1	-	CASIPQGRSEAFF	TGTGCCAGCATTCCACAGGGTAGGAGTGAAGCTTTCTTT